This TCR beta chain derives from a study of OX40 agonist ivuxolimab in advanced cancers. Study overall: Intravenous ivuxolimab was administered to patients every 2 weeks at 0.01 to 10 mg/kg. General observations from the study: Average numbers of expanded clones were greater in CD8+ T cells than in CD4+.

Sequencing used immunoSEQ multiplex PCR; TCRdb keeps in-frame clones, though not all of them. The sample contains more than 60,000 clones, 85% of which appear only once. The CDR3 runs 15 residues. Germline CDR1 LNHDA, CDR2 SQIVND (reference sequence). Trimming shortened V by 6 bases and J by 6 bases, and 18 bases separated the two germline ends. A note on this clone: Its antigen is still unknown.

The input for sequencing was CD4+ or CD8+ T cells sorted from blood, taken in a trial of the OX40 agonist ivuxolimab. The chain couples TRBV19 to TRBJ1-5; weak D call: TRBD1 (6 bases). The origin of this receptor is an adult with an advanced solid tumor such as melanoma, head and neck, liver or kidney cancer. The CDR3 sequence: CASRAILGGGQPQHF. CDR3 bases: TGTGCCAGTAGGGCAATTCTGGGGGGCGGTCAGCCCCAGCATTTT.